This TCR beta chain stems from a study of T cell responses to AZD1222 COVID-19 vaccine. General study points: Spike-specific TCR breadth and depth were elevated following two AZD1222 doses. Mapped onto spike, vaccine-associated CD4 TCRs spanned it and were dominant at 160-218 and 743-854. Among the donors, most were white British and more were female, and clonal diversity was possibly underestimated.

In the case of this clone: No antigen is known for it.

This table comes from immunoSEQ multiplex PCR, and its TCRdb copy is limited to in-frame clones, with some not included. The table lists 200,000 or so clones, approximately 93% of them singletons. Germline values: CDR1 KGHSH, CDR2 LQKENI. After removal of 5 bases from V and 3 bases from J, the junction contained 8 bases not matched to a gene. CDR3 length: 15 residues. The chain combines TRBV18 with TRBJ2-7, with 9 bases fitting TRBD1. The material was peripheral blood, obtained 28 days after the second AZD1222 dose. This TCR was sampled from an adult who received the AZD1222 COVID-19 vaccine. The chain's CDR3 is CASSDPGQGYYEQYF. CDR3 nucleotide sequence: TGTGCCAGCTCAGACCCGGGACAGGGATACTACGAGCAGTACTTC.